Listed here are 5 T cell receptor beta chains from one sample, sequenced in a study of T-cell memory formation after mild COVID-19. TCRdb redid the calling of the 5' RACE reads with MiXCR, one entry per CDR3 protein. The sample consists of 150,000 to 200,000 distinct CDR3 sequences, more than 9% of them appearing once. What was sequenced was PBMCs or a T cell subset sorted from them (not recorded which). Receptors originate from a man aged 18 to 30 who had mild COVID-19 (a few samples of this study predate the infection). Cell type and time point are not known.

This clonotype was detected many times. The genes are TRBV11-2 and TRBJ2-7; 14 positions match TRBD2. This CDR3 has 15 residues. The V and J ends lost 3 bases and 2 bases, in that order; junction bases with no gene match: 0. The V gene's germline CDR1 is SGHAT and CDR2 FQNNGV. The CDR3: CASSLGLAGAYEQYV. Here the CDR3 DNA reads TGTGCCAGCAGCTTGGGACTAGCGGGGGCCTACGAGCAGTACGTC.

The chain uses TRBV7-8 and TRBJ2-3; D is unresolved. V was trimmed by 3 bases and J by 4 bases, leaving 8 bases between them. This CDR3 contains 13 residues. CDR1 SGHVS and CDR2 FQNEAQ come from the germline V gene. CDR3 sequence reads: CASSLQIPDTQYF. In DNA form, the CDR3 reads TGTGCCAGCAGCTTGCAAATCCCAGATACGCAGTATTTT.

This clonotype was seen at least ten times. The chain carries TRBV5-1 and TRBJ2-1; D gene uncertain. V was pared by 10 bases and J by 5 bases, with 19 bases between. The CDR3 has 14 amino acids. CDR1 and CDR2 (germline): SGHRS, YFSETQ. CDR3 region: CACRVGLGDNEQFF. CDR3 bases: TGCGCCTGTCGGGTAGGGCTCGGTGACAATGAGCAGTTCTTC. The whole variable domain, filled in from reference TRBV5-1 and TRBJ2-1, reads KAGVTQTPRYLIKTRGQQVTLSCSPISGHRSVSWYQQTPGQGLQFLFEYFSETQRNKGNFPGRFSGRQFSNSRSEMNVSTLELGDSALYLCACRVGLGDNEQFFGPGTRLTVL.

A few counts support this clonotype. The rearrangement joins TRBV7-3 to TRBJ1-6; D is undetermined. Germline CDR1 reads SGHTA; CDR2 reads FQGTGA. The CDR3 loop spans 10 amino acids. The germline V and J ends were trimmed by 5 bases and 15 bases, with 8 bases remaining between them. The CDR3 here is CASSLRHLHF. The CDR3 nucleotides read TGTGCCAGCAGCCTTCGACACCTCCACTTT.

The chain uses TRBV20-1 and TRBJ2-5, with a weak D call TRBD1 (6 bases). Deletions cut 7 bases from V and 5 bases from J, with 11 bases between. CDR1 and CDR2 from the germline V gene are DFQATT and SNEGSKA (reference sequence). The CDR3 extends over 11 amino acids. Written as DNA, the CDR3 is TGCAGTGGATCCACAGGGGAGACCCAGTACTTC. Translating gives CSGSTGETQYF.